This is a list of T cell receptor beta chains from one sample in a study of cytomegalovirus exposure and HLA in healthy donors. Some clones are missing from TCRdb's copy, which holds only in-frame ones; the method was immunoSEQ multiplex PCR. The data hold approximately 100,000 clones, with more than 65% observed a single time. Material: PBMCs. The receptors derive from a woman aged 50 to 60 in good health and CMV-seropositive. CDR3s include the opening cysteine and the closing phenylalanine or tryptophan. D genes are given only for firm matches. Part of the rows lack a size; the others show once, few, many or a class for expanded clones.

v_gene: TRBV25-1; j_gene: TRBJ1-1; d_gene: NA; abundance: NA; CDR3aa: CASRFVNTEAFF; CDR3nt: TGTGCCAGCAGATTCGTGAACACTGAAGCTTTCTTT
v_gene: TRBV15; j_gene: TRBJ1-1; d_gene: NA; abundance: few; CDR3aa: CATSRGRGGTEAFF; CDR3nt: TGTGCCACCAGCAGGGGGAGGGGAGGTACTGAAGCTTTCTTT
v_gene: TRBV18; j_gene: TRBJ1-1; d_gene: TRBD1; abundance: NA; CDR3aa: CASSLRQGWGRGLTEAFF; CDR3nt: TGTGCCAGCTCCCTACGACAGGGTTGGGGCAGGGGTCTCACTGAAGCTTTCTTT
v_gene: TRBV5-1; j_gene: TRBJ2-7; d_gene: NA; abundance: NA; CDR3aa: CASNTGQGYEQYF; CDR3nt: TGCGCCAGCAACACAGGCCAAGGCTACGAGCAGTACTTC
v_gene: TRBV7-6; j_gene: TRBJ2-5; d_gene: TRBD1; abundance: NA; CDR3aa: CASSYRDSRETQYF; CDR3nt: TGTGCCAGCAGCTACCGGGACAGCCGAGAGACCCAGTACTTC
v_gene: TRBV6-6; j_gene: TRBJ1-4; d_gene: NA; abundance: NA; CDR3aa: CASRRQLTNEKLFF; CDR3nt: TGTGCCAGCAGACGACAGTTAACTAATGAAAAACTGTTTTTT
v_gene: TRBV5-1; j_gene: TRBJ1-1; d_gene: NA; abundance: few; CDR3aa: CASSLAAERLNTEAFF; CDR3nt: TGCGCCAGCAGCTTGGCGGCGGAACGGTTGAATACTGAAGCTTTCTTT
v_gene: TRBV7-7; j_gene: TRBJ1-5; d_gene: NA; abundance: NA; CDR3aa: CASSLQGDQPQHF; CDR3nt: TGTGCTAGCAGTTTACAGGGTGATCAGCCCCAGCATTTT
v_gene: TRBV2; j_gene: TRBJ1-6; d_gene: TRBD1; abundance: few; CDR3aa: CASTPTGGNSPLHF; CDR3nt: TGTGCCAGCACCCCGACAGGGGGTAATTCACCCCTCCACTTT
v_gene: TRBV5-1; j_gene: TRBJ2-7; d_gene: NA; abundance: NA; CDR3aa: CASSSLGGMSSYEQYF; CDR3nt: TGCGCCAGCAGCTCCCTCGGCGGCATGAGCTCCTACGAGCAGTACTTC
v_gene: TRBV5-5; j_gene: TRBJ2-3; d_gene: TRBD1; abundance: few; CDR3aa: CASSFEGAGDTQYF; CDR3nt: TGTGCCAGCAGCTTTGAGGGGGCGGGAGATACGCAGTATTTT
v_gene: TRBV19; j_gene: TRBJ1-1; d_gene: TRBD1; abundance: few; CDR3aa: CASTDWGQGSAFF; CDR3nt: TGTGCCAGTACCGACTGGGGACAGGGTTCGGCTTTCTTT
v_gene: TRBV19; j_gene: TRBJ2-3; d_gene: NA; abundance: NA; CDR3aa: CASSIRPDTQYF; CDR3nt: TGTGCCAGTAGTATCCGTCCAGATACGCAGTATTTT
v_gene: TRBV9; j_gene: TRBJ1-6; d_gene: NA; abundance: NA; CDR3aa: CASSSRQDSPLHF; CDR3nt: TGTGCCAGCAGTTCCCGACAGGATTCACCCCTCCACTTT
v_gene: TRBV7-2; j_gene: TRBJ2-2; d_gene: NA; abundance: NA; CDR3aa: CASSYTGLRPTGELFF; CDR3nt: TGTGCCAGCAGTTATACGGGACTGAGACCCACCGGGGAGCTGTTTTTT
v_gene: TRBV6-5; j_gene: TRBJ2-3; d_gene: TRBD2; abundance: NA; CDR3aa: CASSRTSGRVATQYF; CDR3nt: TGTGCCAGCAGCCGGACTAGCGGGAGAGTGGCTACGCAGTATTTT
v_gene: TRBV6-5; j_gene: TRBJ1-1; d_gene: NA; abundance: NA; CDR3aa: CASSPPGKGTEAFF; CDR3nt: TGTGCCAGCAGTCCCCCAGGGAAGGGCACTGAAGCTTTCTTT
v_gene: TRBV11-1; j_gene: TRBJ2-3; d_gene: TRBD2; abundance: NA; CDR3aa: CASSRLSGATDTQYF; CDR3nt: TGTGCCAGCAGCCGACTTAGCGGGGCCACAGATACGCAGTATTTT
v_gene: TRBV6-1; j_gene: TRBJ1-6; d_gene: NA; abundance: few; CDR3aa: CASSGSAPLHF; CDR3nt: TGTGCCAGCAGTGGGTCGGCACCCCTCCACTTT
v_gene: TRBV7-2; j_gene: TRBJ2-7; d_gene: NA; abundance: NA; CDR3aa: CASSPDSASTSYEQYF; CDR3nt: TGTGCCAGCAGCCCGGACAGCGCGTCTACCTCCTACGAGCAGTACTTC
v_gene: TRBV7-9; j_gene: TRBJ2-1; d_gene: NA; abundance: NA; CDR3aa: CASSFKAGLYNEQFF; CDR3nt: TGTGCCAGCAGCTTTAAAGCGGGCCTCTACAATGAGCAGTTCTTC
v_gene: TRBV2; j_gene: TRBJ1-4; d_gene: TRBD1; abundance: NA; CDR3aa: CASSQGQGAKLFF; CDR3nt: TGTGCCAGCAGTCAGGGACAGGGGGCCAAACTGTTTTTT
v_gene: TRBV6-6; j_gene: TRBJ2-7; d_gene: NA; abundance: NA; CDR3aa: CASKIASEQYF; CDR3nt: TGTGCCAGCAAAATAGCTTCCGAGCAGTACTTC
v_gene: TRBV2; j_gene: TRBJ2-7; d_gene: TRBD1; abundance: NA; CDR3aa: CAGGQGMTYEQYF; CDR3nt: TGTGCCGGAGGACAGGGAATGACCTACGAGCAGTACTTC
v_gene: TRBV7-3; j_gene: TRBJ2-2; d_gene: NA; abundance: few; CDR3aa: CASSLVRANTGELFF; CDR3nt: TGTGCCAGCAGCTTAGTTCGTGCGAACACCGGGGAGCTGTTTTTT
v_gene: TRBV7-2; j_gene: TRBJ1-2; d_gene: NA; abundance: NA; CDR3aa: CASSHEVPGLYGYTF; CDR3nt: TGTGCCAGCAGCCACGAGGTGCCCGGCCTCTATGGCTACACCTTC
v_gene: TRBV27; j_gene: TRBJ1-3; d_gene: TRBD1; abundance: once; CDR3aa: CASSSGQGGSFSGNTIYF; CDR3nt: TGTGCCAGCAGTTCGGGACAGGGGGGATCTTTCTCTGGAAACACCATATATTTT
v_gene: TRBV14; j_gene: TRBJ2-7; d_gene: TRBD2; abundance: NA; CDR3aa: CASSQGTRKTSPLEQYF; CDR3nt: TGTGCCAGCAGCCAAGGTACCCGGAAGACTAGCCCTCTGGAGCAGTACTTC
v_gene: TRBV6-4; j_gene: TRBJ2-5; d_gene: TRBD2; abundance: once; CDR3aa: CASNSLAGETQYF; CDR3nt: TGTGCCAGCAACTCTCTAGCGGGAGAGACCCAGTACTTC
v_gene: TRBV10-2; j_gene: TRBJ2-2; d_gene: TRBD2; abundance: few; CDR3aa: CASRKSGSLNTGELFF; CDR3nt: TGCGCCAGCAGGAAAAGCGGGAGCTTGAACACCGGGGAGCTGTTTTTT
v_gene: TRBV5-6; j_gene: TRBJ2-1; d_gene: NA; abundance: NA; CDR3aa: CASSLADGEQFF; CDR3nt: TGTGCCAGCAGCTTGGCCGACGGGGAGCAGTTCTTC
v_gene: TRBV10-3; j_gene: TRBJ2-1; d_gene: TRBD1; abundance: NA; CDR3aa: CAISESGTGANEQFF; CDR3nt: TGTGCCATCAGTGAGTCAGGGACAGGGGCGAATGAGCAGTTCTTC
v_gene: TRBV19; j_gene: TRBJ2-1; d_gene: NA; abundance: NA; CDR3aa: CASSIGRDQFF; CDR3nt: TGTGCCAGTAGTATTGGGCGGGACCAGTTCTTC
v_gene: TRBV10-3; j_gene: TRBJ2-3; d_gene: TRBD2; abundance: few; CDR3aa: CAIGRADTQYF; CDR3nt: TGTGCCATCGGGAGGGCAGATACGCAGTATTTT
v_gene: TRBV7-9; j_gene: TRBJ1-4; d_gene: NA; abundance: NA; CDR3aa: CASRKTGFATNEKLFF; CDR3nt: TGTGCCAGCAGGAAAACAGGATTTGCAACTAATGAAAAACTGTTTTTT
v_gene: TRBV7-3; j_gene: TRBJ2-7; d_gene: NA; abundance: NA; CDR3aa: CASSPEAGRTYEQYF; CDR3nt: TGTGCCAGCAGCCCGGAGGCGGGAAGAACCTACGAGCAGTACTTC